This T cell receptor (beta chain) was obtained from a study of shared clonotypes between healthy human individuals. As for this clone: This specimen includes other DNA sequences encoding the same CDR3.

Only in-frame clones appear in the TCRdb table, and some are missing; sequencing was by immunoSEQ multiplex PCR. The data contain 2 million to 3 million clones, around 94% of them singletons. Germline values: CDR1 SNHLY, CDR2 FYNNEI. Trimming cost V 3 bases and J 3 bases, with 12 bases left between them. This CDR3 is 15 amino acids long. The sequenced sample consisted of naive CD4+ T cells sorted from blood. Subset given: CD45RA+ positively selected. The clonotype originates from a man aged 18 to 35 in good health. V and J are TRBV2 and TRBJ2-1; D possibly corresponds to TRBD2 (6 bases). CDR3 loop: CASSEVGGSYNEQFF. The CDR3, as DNA: TGTGCCAGCAGTGAGGTTGGGGGGAGCTACAATGAGCAGTTCTTC.